The clone carrying this TCR beta chain appeared a few times. Preparation of the TCRbeta library involved a method that used unique molecular identifiers. Each CDR3 protein gets one entry after TCRdb re-called the PCR reads with MiXCR. This table holds hundreds of thousands of distinct CDR3 sequences, about a tenth found once. This specimen belongs to a study of T-cell reconstitution after alpha-beta-depleted transplantation in children. CDR1 and CDR2 from the germline V gene are MNHEY and SVGAGI. The ends lost 4 bases at V and 5 bases at J; junction bases unmatched: 8. This CDR3 contains 14 residues. The sample consisted of PBMCs from the stem cell graft donor, taken from the stem cell graft. The clonotype comes from a human donor who donated a stem cell graft to a child with acute lymphoblastic leukemia. J is TRBJ2-7 and V is TRBV6-5; 7 bases agree with TRBD1. The CDR3 spells CASSWDSRTHEQYF. The CDR3 DNA is TGTGCCAGCAGTTGGGACAGCCGGACCCACGAGCAGTACTTC.